One and the same sample provided the 11 T cell receptor beta chains below, sequenced in a study of blood T cell repertoires in COVID-19. Clones were sequenced by immunoSEQ multiplex PCR, and TCRdb holds only the in-frame ones, with some missing. This table has some 670,000 clones, 90% appearing once. The source material was peripheral blood. The receptors shown here come from a woman under 30 with acute or convalescent COVID-19.

The chain recombines TRBV11-2 with TRBJ2-7; 11 positions match TRBD1. The trim removed 6 bases at V and 6 bases at J, leaving 7 bases unmatched. The CDR3 is made up of 14 amino acids. Germline CDR1 SGHAT, CDR2 FQNNGV. For the CDR3, the DNA is TGTGCCAGCAGTCTGGGGGACAGGGGGGGCGAGCAGTACTTC. Translated, it gives CASSLGDRGGEQYF.

DNA of the CDR3: TGTGCCACCAGTGATTCGACACCACCCGGGGGAGAGACCCAGTACTTC. Its translation is CATSDSTPPGGETQYF. The chain is built from TRBV24-1 and TRBJ2-5, with TRBD2 as a possible D gene (6 bases). The CDR3 totals 16 residues. Trimming took off 2 bases at V and 4 bases at J, with 16 bases between the two ends. Germline V gene lookup returns CDR1 KGHDR and CDR2 SFDVKD.

The J gene is TRBJ2-7, the V gene TRBV14; 7 bases fit TRBD1. V was clipped by 3 bases and J by 1 base; unmatched bases: 6. The CDR3 contains 15 residues. Germline lookup yields CDR1 SGHDN and CDR2 FVKESK. The CDR3 is CASSQTGSRSYEQYF. The CDR3 DNA sequence: TGTGCCAGCAGCCAGACAGGGAGCCGATCCTACGAGCAGTACTTC.

V usage is TRBV6-6 and J usage is TRBJ1-1; D is ambiguous. The germline V and J ends were trimmed by 3 bases and 0 bases, with 11 bases remaining between them. The CDR3 extends over 15 amino acids. Germline CDR1 reads MNHNY; CDR2 reads SVGAGI (reference sequence). As DNA, the CDR3 is TGTGCCAGCAGTTATAGAGAAACCTTGAACACTGAAGCTTTCTTT. Protein product: CASSYRETLNTEAFF.

J is TRBJ2-3 and V is TRBV7-9; D is perhaps TRBD2 (6 bases). CDR1 SEHNR and CDR2 FQNEAQ come from the germline V gene (reference sequence). The ends were cut back, 10 bases at V and 1 base at J, with 12 bases in the middle. The CDR3 runs to 13 residues. The CDR3 DNA reads as TGTGCCAACCAAAGGAGGGGCACAGATACGCAGTATTTT. Its translation is CANQRRGTDTQYF.

V and J are TRBV15 and TRBJ1-4; tentative D call: TRBD1 (6 bases). The CDR3 sequence is 16 residues long. Trimming left V 4 bases short and J 6 bases short, with 18 bases between. Germline assignment: CDR1 LNHNV and CDR2 YYDKDF (reference sequence). CDR3 nucleotide sequence: TGTGCCACCAGCACCACCCGAGGGGGGGCTTATGAAAAACTGTTTTTT. Translating it yields CATSTTRGGAYEKLFF.

This chain connects TRBV19 to TRBJ1-5; 8 nucleotides line up with TRBD1. The CDR3 is 14 amino acids. Trimming cost V 6 bases and J 3 bases; bases outside gene matches: 4. Germline loops: CDR1 LNHDA, CDR2 SQIVND (reference sequence). The CDR3 loop reads CASRDRVDNQPQHF. CDR3 nucleotide sequence: TGTGCCAGTAGGGACAGGGTGGACAATCAGCCCCAGCATTTT.

This clone was seen once. The J gene is TRBJ2-3, the V gene TRBV28; TRBD2 aligns across 8 bases. The CDR3 runs 16 residues. Unmatched junction bases numbered 10, after V lost 5 bases and J lost 3 bases. CDR1 MDHEN and CDR2 SYDVKM come from the germline V gene. The CDR3 reads CASSRLSGGLTDTQYF. The CDR3 nucleotides read TGTGCCAGCAGTCGGTTGAGCGGGGGCCTAACAGATACGCAGTATTTT.

V is TRBV6-1 and J is TRBJ1-2; possibly TRBD1 for D (6 bases). The CDR3 contains 15 residues. Per germline, CDR1 MNHNS and CDR2 SASEGT. The ends were cut back, 3 bases at V and 0 bases at J, with 11 bases in the middle. In nucleotides, the CDR3 is TGTGCCAGCAGTGAGGAGGACAGAGCTAACTATGGCTACACCTTC. Translating gives CASSEEDRANYGYTF.

The chain has TRBV19 and TRBJ1-1; 12 nucleotides line up with TRBD1. Germline V lookup: CDR1 LNHDA, CDR2 SQIVND (reference sequence). The CDR3 has 16 residues. With 6 bases clipped from V and 1 base from J, the junction kept 6 bases outside the gene matches. The CDR3 region is CASRAGTGGENTEAFF. CDR3 nucleotide sequence: TGTGCCAGTAGGGCCGGGACAGGGGGCGAGAACACTGAAGCTTTCTTT. Full variable domain (remainder filled in from reference TRBV19 and TRBJ1-1): DGGITQSPKYLFRKEGQNVTLSCEQNLNHDAMYWYRQDPGQGLRLIYYSQIVNDFQKGDIAEGYSVSREKKESFPLTVTSAQKNPTAFYLCASRAGTGGENTEAFFGQGTRLTVV.

Only a few counts were recorded for this clone. The J gene is TRBJ1-4, the V gene TRBV4-2, with TRBD1 matching over 7 bases. Germline V gene sequence: CDR1 LGHNA, CDR2 YNFKEQ. The CDR3 consists of 16 residues. J lost 5 bases, V lost 4 bases, and 10 bases had no gene match. The CDR3, as DNA: TGTGCCAGCAGCCGCGACAGGGCCAAGGGAAATGAAAAACTGTTTTTT. Translation gives CASSRDRAKGNEKLFF.